The source of this TCR beta chain is a study of response to subunit inactivated influenza vaccine. Study results and limitations: The authors offered the suggestion that each seasonal influenza vaccination recruits few new T cells.

The CDR3 totals 15 residues. Germline values: CDR1 LGHDT, CDR2 YNNKEL (reference sequence). This clonotype was counted between two and nine times. Its target is not known. One end of the junction is discordant with germline, which a read error may explain. TCRdb reprocessed the RT-PCR reads with MiXCR, giving one entry per CDR3 protein. The top ten hold approximately 10% of the sample, which has around 650,000 distinct CDR3 sequences, around a sixth seen once. The sequence was collected from a middle-aged man who received an inactivated influenza vaccine. Sequencing used PBMCs from blood, obtained 11 to 12 days after vaccination. This sequence joins TRBV3-1 and TRBJ2-2; 9 nucleotides match TRBD2. The CDR3 DNA is TGTGCCAGCAGGCAAGCGGGAGGGAACACCGGGGAGCTGTTTTTT. It translates to CASRQAGGNTGELFF.